The sample holds many counts of the clone carrying this T cell receptor (beta chain). Its antigen remains unknown. The authors prepared the TCRbeta library with unique molecular identifiers. MiXCR, applied by TCRdb to the PCR reads, yields one record per CDR3 protein. The sample has about 15,000 distinct CDR3 sequences; 9.5% to 15% are singletons. This CDR3 has 15 residues. CDR1 is DFQATT, CDR2 SNEGSKA, per germline (reference sequence). After removal of 0 bases from V and 2 bases from J, the junction contained 4 bases not matched to a gene. This entry comes from a study of T-cell reconstitution after alpha-beta-depleted transplantation in children. Study-level points and caveats: T cells produced anew were the main source of T-cell counts and diversity one year after transplant.

This TCR derives from a boy under two years old who had a stem cell transplant for Wiskott-Aldrich syndrome, so the T cells may come from the graft donor. The sample consisted of PBMCs, mostly from graft donor cells, taken 180 days after TCRalphabeta/CD19-depleted stem cell transplant. The chain joins TRBV20-1 to TRBJ2-7, with 10 bases fitting TRBD2. DNA of the CDR3: TGCAGTGCTAGAGATGCTAGCGGGGGTACCTACGAGCAGTACTTC. Its protein is CSARDASGGTYEQYF.